The 5 T cell receptor beta chains given below trace back to one sample, sequenced in a study of blood T cell repertoires in COVID-19. Here immunoSEQ multiplex PCR was the method, and the copy in TCRdb shows in-frame clones only, minus some. The repertoire consists of around 110,000 clones, with 90% occurring once and the leading ten covering 1.8%. The sample was peripheral blood. These receptors originate from a human donor with active COVID-19. The donor label of this sample is uncertain.

The chain combines TRBV2 with TRBJ2-7; TRBD1 matches at 9 bases. CDR3 size: 16 residues. The J segment lost 0 bases and the V segment lost 3 bases, leaving 6 bases of the junction unmatched. In germline, CDR1 is SNHLY, CDR2 FYNNEI. CDR3 amino acids: CASSELGQGISYEQYF. CDR3 in DNA: TGTGCCAGCAGTGAGTTGGGACAGGGTATCTCCTACGAGCAGTACTTC.

In this sample, this clone turned up once. The chain is built from TRBV27 and TRBJ1-6; D ambiguous. The germline CDR1 and CDR2 sequences are MNHEY and SMNVEV (reference sequence). V lost 4 bases and J 11 bases, leaving 9 bases between the germline ends. The CDR3 consists of 12 residues. The DNA of the CDR3 is TGTGCCAGCAGTTCTTTAGCGGCACCCCTCCACTTT. Protein product: CASSSLAAPLHF.

The chain has TRBV29-1 and TRBJ2-5; D not resolved. The CDR3 is made up of 15 amino acids. Germline-derived CDR1 and CDR2 are SQVTM and ANQGSEA. V was trimmed by 2 bases and J by 5 bases, leaving 18 bases between them. The CDR3 region is CSVEMGSTFSETQYF. CDR3 bases: TGCAGCGTTGAAATGGGCTCGACGTTCAGCGAGACCCAGTACTTC.

The chain employs TRBV24-1 and TRBJ2-3, with D possibly matching TRBD2 (6 bases). The CDR3 spans 15 residues. From germline, CDR1 is KGHDR and CDR2 SFDVKD. Trimming removed 9 bases at V and 4 bases at J, with 19 bases between. This CDR3 reads CATRTSTSTSDTQYF. The CDR3 DNA sequence: TGTGCCACCCGAACTTCGACTAGTACGTCAGATACGCAGTATTTT.

This clone appeared a single time. The rearrangement uses TRBV18 and TRBJ1-1; D is perhaps TRBD1 (6 bases). The CDR3 totals 15 residues. In germline, CDR1 is KGHSH, CDR2 LQKENI. V was shortened by 3 bases and J by 4 bases, with 15 bases between the two germline ends. The CDR3 here is CASSPLDSPGTEAFF. CDR3 bases: TGTGCCAGCTCACCCCTGGACAGTCCGGGCACTGAAGCTTTCTTT.